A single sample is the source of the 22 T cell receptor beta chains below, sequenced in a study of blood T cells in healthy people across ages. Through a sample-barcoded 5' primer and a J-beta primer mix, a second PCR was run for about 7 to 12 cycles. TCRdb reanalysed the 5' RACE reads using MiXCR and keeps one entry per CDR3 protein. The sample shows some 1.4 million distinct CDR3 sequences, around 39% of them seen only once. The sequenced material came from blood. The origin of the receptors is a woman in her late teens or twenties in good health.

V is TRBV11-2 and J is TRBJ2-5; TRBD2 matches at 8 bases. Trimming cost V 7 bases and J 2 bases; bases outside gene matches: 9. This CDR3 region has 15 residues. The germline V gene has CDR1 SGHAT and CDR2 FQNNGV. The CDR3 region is CASTLTTGGQETQYF. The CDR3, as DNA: TGTGCCAGCACCCTAACTACGGGGGGGCAAGAGACCCAGTACTTC. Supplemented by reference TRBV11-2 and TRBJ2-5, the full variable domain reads EAGVAQSPRYKIIEKRQSVAFWCNPISGHATLYWYQQILGQGPKLLIQFQNNGVVDDSQLPKDRFSAERLKGVDSTLKIQPAKLEDSAVYLCASTLTTGGQETQYFGPGTRLLVL.

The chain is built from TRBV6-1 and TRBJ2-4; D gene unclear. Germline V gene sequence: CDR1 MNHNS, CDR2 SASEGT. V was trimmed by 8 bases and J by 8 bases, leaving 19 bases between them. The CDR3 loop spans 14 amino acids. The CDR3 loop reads CASLDQQELYIQYF. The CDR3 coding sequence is TGTGCCAGCTTGGATCAGCAGGAGTTGTACATTCAGTACTTC.

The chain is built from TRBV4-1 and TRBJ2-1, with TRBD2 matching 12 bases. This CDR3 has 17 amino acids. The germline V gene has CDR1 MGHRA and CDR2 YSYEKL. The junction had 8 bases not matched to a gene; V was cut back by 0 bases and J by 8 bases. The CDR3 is CASSQEGPSGGAYEQFF. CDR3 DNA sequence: TGCGCCAGCAGCCAAGAGGGTCCTAGCGGGGGGGCTTATGAGCAGTTCTTC.

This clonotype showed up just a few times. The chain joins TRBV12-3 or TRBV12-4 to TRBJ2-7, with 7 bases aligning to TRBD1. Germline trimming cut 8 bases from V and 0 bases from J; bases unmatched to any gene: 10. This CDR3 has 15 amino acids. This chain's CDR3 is CASSTGALSSYEQYF. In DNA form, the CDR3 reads TGTGCCAGCTCAACAGGGGCCCTTAGCTCCTACGAGCAGTACTTC.

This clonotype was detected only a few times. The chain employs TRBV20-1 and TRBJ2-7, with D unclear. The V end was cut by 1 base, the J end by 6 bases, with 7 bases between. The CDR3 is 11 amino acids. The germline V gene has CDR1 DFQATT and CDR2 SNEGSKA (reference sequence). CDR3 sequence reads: CSARVIGEQYF. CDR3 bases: TGCAGTGCTAGAGTTATTGGCGAGCAGTACTTC.

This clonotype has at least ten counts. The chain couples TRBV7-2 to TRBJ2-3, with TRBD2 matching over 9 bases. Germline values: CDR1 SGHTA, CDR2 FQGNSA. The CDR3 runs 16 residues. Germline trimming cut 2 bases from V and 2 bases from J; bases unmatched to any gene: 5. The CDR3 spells CASSLRGGAYTDTQYF. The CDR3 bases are TGTGCCAGCAGCTTACGCGGGGGGGCCTACACAGATACGCAGTATTTT. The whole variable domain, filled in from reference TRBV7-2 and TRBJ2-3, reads GAGVSQSPSNKVTEKGKDVELRCDPISGHTALYWYRQSLGQGLEFLIYFQGNSAPDKSGLPSDRFSAERTGGSVSTLTIQRTQQEDSAVYLCASSLRGGAYTDTQYFGPGTRLTVL.

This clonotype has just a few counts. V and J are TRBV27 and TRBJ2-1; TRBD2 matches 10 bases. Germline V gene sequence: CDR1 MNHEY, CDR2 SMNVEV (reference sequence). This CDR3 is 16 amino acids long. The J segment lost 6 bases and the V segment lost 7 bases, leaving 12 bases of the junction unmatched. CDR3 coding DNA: TGTGCCAGCAATGTTTCGCCGCTAGCGGGGGTCAATGAGCAGTTCTTC. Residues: CASNVSPLAGVNEQFF.

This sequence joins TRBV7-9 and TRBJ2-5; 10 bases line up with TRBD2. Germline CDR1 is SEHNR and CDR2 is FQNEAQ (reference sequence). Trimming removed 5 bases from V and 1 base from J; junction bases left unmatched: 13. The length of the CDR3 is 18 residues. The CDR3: CASSPAFLAGDLQETQYF. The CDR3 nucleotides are TGTGCCAGCAGCCCCGCTTTTCTAGCGGGGGACCTCCAAGAGACCCAGTACTTC. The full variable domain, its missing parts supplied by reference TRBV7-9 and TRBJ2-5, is DTGVSQNPRHKITKRGQNVTFRCDPISEHNRLYWYRQTLGQGPEFLTYFQNEAQLEKSRLLSDRFSAERPKGSFSTLEIQRTEQGDSAMYLCASSPAFLAGDLQETQYFGPGTRLLVL.

CDR3 in amino acids: CSVVGSGERGYTF. The DNA for the CDR3 is TGCAGCGTTGTGGGAAGCGGGGAGCGGGGCTACACCTTC. The J gene is TRBJ1-2, the V gene TRBV29-1; D is undetermined. The V gene's germline CDR1 is SQVTM and CDR2 ANQGSEA. This CDR3 contains 13 residues. The ends were cut back, 4 bases at V and 8 bases at J, with 17 bases in the middle.

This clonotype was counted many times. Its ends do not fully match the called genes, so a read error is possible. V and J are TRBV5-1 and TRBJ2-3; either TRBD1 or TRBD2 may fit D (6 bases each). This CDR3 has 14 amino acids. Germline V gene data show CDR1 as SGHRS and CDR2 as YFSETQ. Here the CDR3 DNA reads TGTGCCAGCAGTGGAGGGGGAAGCACAGATACGCAGTATTTT. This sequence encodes CASSGGGSTDTQYF.

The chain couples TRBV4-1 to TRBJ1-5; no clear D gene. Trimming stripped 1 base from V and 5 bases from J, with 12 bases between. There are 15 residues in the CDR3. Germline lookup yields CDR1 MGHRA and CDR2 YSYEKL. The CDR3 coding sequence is TGCGCCAGCAGCCAAGTAGAGGCAGAACATCAGCCCCAGCATTTT. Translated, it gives CASSQVEAEHQPQHF.

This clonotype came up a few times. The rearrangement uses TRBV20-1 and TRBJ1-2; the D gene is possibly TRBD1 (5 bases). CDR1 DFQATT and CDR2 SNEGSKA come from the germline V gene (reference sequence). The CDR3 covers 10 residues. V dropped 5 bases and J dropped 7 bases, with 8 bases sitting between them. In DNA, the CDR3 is TGCAGTGCTGGGGGGGGTGGCTACACCTTC. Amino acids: CSAGGGGYTF.

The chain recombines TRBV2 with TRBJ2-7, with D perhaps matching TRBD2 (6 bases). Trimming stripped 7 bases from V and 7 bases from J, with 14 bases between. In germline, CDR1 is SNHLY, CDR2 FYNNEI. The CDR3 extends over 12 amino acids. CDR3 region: CASTFTEGEQYF. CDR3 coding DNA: TGTGCCAGCACCTTCACGGAGGGTGAGCAGTACTTC.

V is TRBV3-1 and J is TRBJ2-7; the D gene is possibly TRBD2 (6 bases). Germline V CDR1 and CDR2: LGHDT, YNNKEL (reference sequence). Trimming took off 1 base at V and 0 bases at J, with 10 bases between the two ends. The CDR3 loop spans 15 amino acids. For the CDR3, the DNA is TGTGCCAGCAGCCAAGGGGACTTAGGCTCCTACGAGCAGTACTTC. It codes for CASSQGDLGSYEQYF.

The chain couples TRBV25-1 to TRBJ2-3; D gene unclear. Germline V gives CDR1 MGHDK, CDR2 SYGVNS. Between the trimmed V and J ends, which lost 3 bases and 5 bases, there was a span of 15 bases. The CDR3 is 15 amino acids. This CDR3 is CASSDARVVGDTQYF. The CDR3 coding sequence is TGTGCCAGCAGTGACGCAAGGGTGGTTGGAGATACGCAGTATTTT.

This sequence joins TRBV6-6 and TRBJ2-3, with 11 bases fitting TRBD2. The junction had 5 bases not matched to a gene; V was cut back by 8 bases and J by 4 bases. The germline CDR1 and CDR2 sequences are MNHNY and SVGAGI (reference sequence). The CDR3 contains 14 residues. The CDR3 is CASALAGDSDTQYF. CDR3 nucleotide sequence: TGTGCCAGCGCACTAGCGGGGGATTCAGATACGCAGTATTTT.

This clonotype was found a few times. The CDR3 DNA is TGCAGTGCTAGAGGAGTACGCACAGATACGCAGTATTTT. Its protein is CSARGVRTDTQYF. The gene calls are TRBV20-1 and TRBJ2-3; D gene ambiguous. Per the germline V gene, CDR1 is DFQATT and CDR2 is SNEGSKA (reference sequence). V was clipped by 1 base and J by 1 base, with 6 bases between them. The CDR3 has 13 amino acids.

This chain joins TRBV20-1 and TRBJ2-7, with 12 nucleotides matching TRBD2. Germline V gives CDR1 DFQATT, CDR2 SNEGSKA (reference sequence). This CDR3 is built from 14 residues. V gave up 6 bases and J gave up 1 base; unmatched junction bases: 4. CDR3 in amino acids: CSAGLAGRSYEQYF. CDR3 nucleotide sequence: TGCAGTGCCGGACTAGCGGGGAGATCCTACGAGCAGTACTTC.

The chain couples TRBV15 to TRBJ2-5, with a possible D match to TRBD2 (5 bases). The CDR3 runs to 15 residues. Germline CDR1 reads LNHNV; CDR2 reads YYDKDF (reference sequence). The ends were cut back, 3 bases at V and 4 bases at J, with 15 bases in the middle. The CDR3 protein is CATSRTGGLGETQYF. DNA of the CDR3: TGTGCCACCAGCAGGACCGGCGGGTTGGGAGAGACCCAGTACTTC.

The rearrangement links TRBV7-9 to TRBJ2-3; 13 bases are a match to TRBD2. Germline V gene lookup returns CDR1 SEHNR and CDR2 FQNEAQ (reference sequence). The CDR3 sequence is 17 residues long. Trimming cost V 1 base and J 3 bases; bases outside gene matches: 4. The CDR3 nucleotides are TGTGCCAGCAGCTTAGGGGGACTAGCGGGGAGAACAGATACGCAGTATTTT. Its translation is CASSLGGLAGRTDTQYF. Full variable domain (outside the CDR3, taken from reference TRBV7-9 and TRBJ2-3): DTGVSQNPRHKITKRGQNVTFRCDPISEHNRLYWYRQTLGQGPEFLTYFQNEAQLEKSRLLSDRFSAERPKGSFSTLEIQRTEQGDSAMYLCASSLGGLAGRTDTQYFGPGTRLTVL.

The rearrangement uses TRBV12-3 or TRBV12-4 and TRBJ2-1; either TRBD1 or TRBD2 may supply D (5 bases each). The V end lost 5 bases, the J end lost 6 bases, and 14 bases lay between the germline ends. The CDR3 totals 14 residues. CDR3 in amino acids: CASSKRDPVNEQFF. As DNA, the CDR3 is TGTGCCAGCAGTAAACGGGACCCGGTCAATGAGCAGTTCTTC.

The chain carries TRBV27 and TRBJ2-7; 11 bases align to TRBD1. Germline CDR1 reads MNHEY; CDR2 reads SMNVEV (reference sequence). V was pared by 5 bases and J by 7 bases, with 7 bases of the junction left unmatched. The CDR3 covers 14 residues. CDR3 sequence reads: CASSTDRGLGEQYF. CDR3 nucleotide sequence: TGTGCCAGCAGTACGGACAGGGGGCTTGGGGAGCAGTACTTC.